The following is a TCR beta chain sequence with its context. The source of the sample is a study of blood T cell repertoires in COVID-19. Study context: Acute and convalescent COVID-19 samples came from the United States, Italy and Spain.

CDR3 length: 14 residues. Trimming shortened V by 6 bases and J by 0 bases, and 9 bases separated the two germline ends. Germline CDR1 and CDR2: MDHEN and SYDVKM. The repertoire was sequenced with immunoSEQ multiplex PCR; TCRdb's copy has only in-frame clones and lacks some. The table includes about 180,000 clones, around 85% detected once. V is TRBV28 and J is TRBJ2-1; no clear D. This clonotype was sampled from a man aged 65 to 79 with active or convalescent COVID-19. Sequences were obtained from peripheral blood. CDR3 DNA: TGTGCCAGCAGCCCTAGAGCCTCCTACAATGAGCAGTTCTTC. Residues: CASSPRASYNEQFF.